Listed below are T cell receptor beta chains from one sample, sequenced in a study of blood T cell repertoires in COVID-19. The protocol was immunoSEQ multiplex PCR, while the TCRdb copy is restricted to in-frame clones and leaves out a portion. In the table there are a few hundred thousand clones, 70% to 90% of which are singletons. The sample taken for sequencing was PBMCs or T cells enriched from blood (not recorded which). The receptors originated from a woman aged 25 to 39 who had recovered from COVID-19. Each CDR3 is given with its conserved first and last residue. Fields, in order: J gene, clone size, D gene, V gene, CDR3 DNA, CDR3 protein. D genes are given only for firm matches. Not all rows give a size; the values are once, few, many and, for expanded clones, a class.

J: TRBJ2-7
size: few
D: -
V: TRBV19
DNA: TGTGCCACTCGACAGTCCTACGAGCAGTACTTC
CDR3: CATRQSYEQYF

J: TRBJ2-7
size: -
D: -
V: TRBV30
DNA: TGTGCCTGGACCAGGGCCTCCTACGAGCAGTACTTC
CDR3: CAWTRASYEQYF

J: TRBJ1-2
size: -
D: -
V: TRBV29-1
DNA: TGCAGCGTTGAATCCCGACAGCTTGGTGGCTACACCTTC
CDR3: CSVESRQLGGYTF

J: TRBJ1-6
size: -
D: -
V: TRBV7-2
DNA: TGTGCCAGCAGCTTAGGCAGGGTTAGTAATTCACCCCTCCACTTT
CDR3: CASSLGRVSNSPLHF

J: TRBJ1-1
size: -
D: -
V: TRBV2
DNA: TGTGCCAGCAGTGCGGGGGGTGGCGGGAACACTGAAGCTTTCTTT
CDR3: CASSAGGGGNTEAFF

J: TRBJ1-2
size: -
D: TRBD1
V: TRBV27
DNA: TGTGCCAGCAGTTTTTACCCGGCCGGACAGGACTATGGCTACACCTTC
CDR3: CASSFYPAGQDYGYTF

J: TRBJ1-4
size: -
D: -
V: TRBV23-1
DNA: TGCGCCAGCAGTCAATCCGGGTTTTATGAAAAACTGTTTTTT
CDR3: CASSQSGFYEKLFF

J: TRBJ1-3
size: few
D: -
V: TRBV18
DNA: TGTGCCAGCTCCTCCGACAGGGGAAACACCATATATTTT
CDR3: CASSSDRGNTIYF

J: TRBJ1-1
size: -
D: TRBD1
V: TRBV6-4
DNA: TGTGCCACCGGACAGGGCGAGAACACTGAAGCTTTCTTT
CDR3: CATGQGENTEAFF

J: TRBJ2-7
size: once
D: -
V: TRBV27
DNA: TGTGCCAGCAGGGCAGGGTCCCGTTACGAGCAGTACTTC
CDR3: CASRAGSRYEQYF

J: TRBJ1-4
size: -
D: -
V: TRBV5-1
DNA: TGCGCCAGCAGCTCCTATTCCGGGGTTAATGAAAAACTGTTTTTT
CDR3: CASSSYSGVNEKLFF

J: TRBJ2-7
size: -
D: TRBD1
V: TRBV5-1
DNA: TGCGCCAGCAGTCCATGGACAGGGACCTCCTACGAGCAGTACTTC
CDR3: CASSPWTGTSYEQYF

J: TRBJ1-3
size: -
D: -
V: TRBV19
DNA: TGTGCCAGTACCCCTACAGACTCTGGAAACACCATATATTTT
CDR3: CASTPTDSGNTIYF

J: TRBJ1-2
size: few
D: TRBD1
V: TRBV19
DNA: TGTGCCAGTAGGACAGGGGCCTATGGCTACACCTTC
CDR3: CASRTGAYGYTF

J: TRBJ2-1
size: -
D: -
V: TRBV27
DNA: TGTGCCAGCAGCCGATTGGAGAGCTCCTACAATGAGCAGTTCTTC
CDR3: CASSRLESSYNEQFF

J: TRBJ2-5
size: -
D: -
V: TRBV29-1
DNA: TGCAGCGTTGGGGAATTTCCACGGGACAACCAAGAGACCCAGTACTTC
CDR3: CSVGEFPRDNQETQYF

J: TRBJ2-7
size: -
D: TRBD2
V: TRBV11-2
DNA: TGTGCCAGCAGCACCAGGACTAGCGGGGTCCTGGGGGAGCAGTACTTC
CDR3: CASSTRTSGVLGEQYF

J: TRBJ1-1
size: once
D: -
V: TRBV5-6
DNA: TGTGCCAGCAGCTTTAGGAGCGGGACTGAAGCTTTCTTT
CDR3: CASSFRSGTEAFF

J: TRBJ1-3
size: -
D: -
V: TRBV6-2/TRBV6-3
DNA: TGTGCCAGCAGTGACTACGGGTCGTCTGGAAACACCATATATTTT
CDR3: CASSDYGSSGNTIYF

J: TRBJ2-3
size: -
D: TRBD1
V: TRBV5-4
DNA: TGTGCCAGCAGCCATACAGGGGCCGCAGATACGCAGTATTTT
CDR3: CASSHTGAADTQYF

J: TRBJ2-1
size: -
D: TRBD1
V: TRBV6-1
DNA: TGTGCCAGCAGTGAGTGGGACAGGGTGGGAAATGAGCAGTTCTTC
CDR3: CASSEWDRVGNEQFF

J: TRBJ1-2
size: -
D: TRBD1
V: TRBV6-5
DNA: TGTGCCAGCAGTTACACAAAGTACAGGGGTGGCTATGGCTACACCTTC
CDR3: CASSYTKYRGGYGYTF

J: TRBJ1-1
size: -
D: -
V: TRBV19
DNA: TGTGCCAGTAGAGGAGGCGGAGGCATGAACACTGAAGCTTTCTTT
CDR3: CASRGGGGMNTEAFF

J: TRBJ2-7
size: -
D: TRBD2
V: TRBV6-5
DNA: TGTGCCAGCAGTCCCAGCGGGGGCCACACCTACGAGCAGTACTTC
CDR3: CASSPSGGHTYEQYF

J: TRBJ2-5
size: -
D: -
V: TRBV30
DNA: TGTGCCTGGACGACGGGCCCCAGCGGCCAGTACTTC
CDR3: CAWTTGPSGQYF

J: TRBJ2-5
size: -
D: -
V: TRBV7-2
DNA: TGTGCCAGCAGCTTCTTGGGCTGGGAGACCCAGTACTTC
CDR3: CASSFLGWETQYF

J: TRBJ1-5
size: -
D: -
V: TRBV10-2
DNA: TGCGCCAGCAGTGACGTGTCAAGCCGGGGGCCCCAGCATTTT
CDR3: CASSDVSSRGPQHF

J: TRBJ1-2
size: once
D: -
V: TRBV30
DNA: TGTGCCTGGAGTGTAGGGGGTTCAGCTGGCTACACCTTC
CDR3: CAWSVGGSAGYTF

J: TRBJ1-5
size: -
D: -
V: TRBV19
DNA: TGTGCCAGTAGTAGCACAGGGAGCAATCAGCCCCAGCATTTT
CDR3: CASSSTGSNQPQHF

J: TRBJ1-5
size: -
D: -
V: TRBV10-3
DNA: TGTGCCAGCGACAACGGGGGCAATCAGCCCCAGCATTTT
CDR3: CASDNGGNQPQHF

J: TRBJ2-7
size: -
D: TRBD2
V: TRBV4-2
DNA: TGTGCCAGCAGCCAAGGCCTAGCGGGGGCCGGGGACGAGCAGTACTTC
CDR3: CASSQGLAGAGDEQYF

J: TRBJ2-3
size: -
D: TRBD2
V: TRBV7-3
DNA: TGTGCCAGCAGCAAGACTAGCGGGGGGCTAGATACGCAGTATTTT
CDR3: CASSKTSGGLDTQYF

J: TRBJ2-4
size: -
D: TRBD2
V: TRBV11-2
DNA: TGTGCCAGCAGCCCTCGAGGCGGGGGGGTAGCCAAAAACATTCAGTACTTC
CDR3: CASSPRGGGVAKNIQYF

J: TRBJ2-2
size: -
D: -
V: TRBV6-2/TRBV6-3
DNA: TGTGCCAGCAGTCTCCGAGGGAGCCCCGGGGAGCTGTTTTTT
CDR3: CASSLRGSPGELFF

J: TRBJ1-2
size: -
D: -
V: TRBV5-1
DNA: TGCGCCAGCACCCTAAGTACAGACTATGGCTACACCTTC
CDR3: CASTLSTDYGYTF

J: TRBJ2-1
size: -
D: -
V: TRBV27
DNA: TGTGCCAGCAGCACCTTAGGGGGGGGCGGCAATGAGCAGTTCTTC
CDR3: CASSTLGGGGNEQFF

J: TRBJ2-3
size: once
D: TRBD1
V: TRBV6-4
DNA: TGTGCCAGCAGTGGAGGGACAGGGGCAGATACGCAGTATTTT
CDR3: CASSGGTGADTQYF

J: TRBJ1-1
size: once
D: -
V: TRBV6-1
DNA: TGTGCCAGCAGTGAACTGTGGGACACCACTGAAGCTTTCTTT
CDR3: CASSELWDTTEAFF

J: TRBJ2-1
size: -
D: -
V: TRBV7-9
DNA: TGTGCCAGCAGTCACAGGGGGGGCTCCTACAATGAGCAGTTCTTC
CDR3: CASSHRGGSYNEQFF

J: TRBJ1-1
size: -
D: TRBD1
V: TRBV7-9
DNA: TGTGCCAGCACCGCCGGGACAGGGAGTATAGGCACTGAAGCTTTCTTT
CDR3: CASTAGTGSIGTEAFF

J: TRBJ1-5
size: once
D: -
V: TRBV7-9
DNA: TGTGCCAGCAGCCCAGGACTTCCCAATCAGCCCCAGCATTTT
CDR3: CASSPGLPNQPQHF

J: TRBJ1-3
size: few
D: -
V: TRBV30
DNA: TGTGCCTGGAGAAAGTACGGGGAGGGGGACACCATATATTTT
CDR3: CAWRKYGEGDTIYF

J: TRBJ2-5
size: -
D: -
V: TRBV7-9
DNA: TGTGCCAGCAGCTTAGACGATTCGGGGACCCAGTACTTC
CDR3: CASSLDDSGTQYF

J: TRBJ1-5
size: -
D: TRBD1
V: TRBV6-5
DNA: TGTGCCAGCAGACACAACAGGGGAGGCGGTCAGCCCCAGCATTTT
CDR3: CASRHNRGGGQPQHF

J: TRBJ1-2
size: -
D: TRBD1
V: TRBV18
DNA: TGTGCCAGCTCACCACGGACAGGGGTAGATGGCTACACCTTC
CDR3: CASSPRTGVDGYTF

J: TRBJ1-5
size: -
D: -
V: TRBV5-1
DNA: TGCGCCAGCAGCCCAGGGTCTAATCAGCCCCAGCATTTT
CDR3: CASSPGSNQPQHF

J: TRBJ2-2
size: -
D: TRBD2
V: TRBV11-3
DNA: TGTGCCAGCAGCTTGCGGGGGGTAGGGGCCGGGGAGCTGTTTTTT
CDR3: CASSLRGVGAGELFF

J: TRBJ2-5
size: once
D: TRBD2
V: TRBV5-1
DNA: TGCGCCAGCGGACCAGGGACTAGCGGACAAGAGACCCAGTACTTC
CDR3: CASGPGTSGQETQYF

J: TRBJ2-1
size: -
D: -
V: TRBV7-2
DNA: TGTGCCAGCAGCTTAGGGCAGGCAGGAGGTGAGCAGTTCTTC
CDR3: CASSLGQAGGEQFF

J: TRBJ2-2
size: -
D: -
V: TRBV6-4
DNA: TGTGCCAGCAGTGACTCCCGGAGGTGGGAGCTGTTTTTT
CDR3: CASSDSRRWELFF

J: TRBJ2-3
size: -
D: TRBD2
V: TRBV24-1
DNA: TGTGCCACCAGTGACCCCGGAGCGGGGGGCACAGATACGCAGTATTTT
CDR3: CATSDPGAGGTDTQYF

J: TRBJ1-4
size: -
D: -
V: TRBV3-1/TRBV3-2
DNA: TGTGCCAGCAGCCGCAGGGCTTCCAATGAAAAACTGTTTTTT
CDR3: CASSRRASNEKLFF

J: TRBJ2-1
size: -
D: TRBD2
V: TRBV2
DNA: TGTGCCAGCGCCTCCAGCGGGGTTGGAAATGAGCAGTTCTTC
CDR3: CASASSGVGNEQFF